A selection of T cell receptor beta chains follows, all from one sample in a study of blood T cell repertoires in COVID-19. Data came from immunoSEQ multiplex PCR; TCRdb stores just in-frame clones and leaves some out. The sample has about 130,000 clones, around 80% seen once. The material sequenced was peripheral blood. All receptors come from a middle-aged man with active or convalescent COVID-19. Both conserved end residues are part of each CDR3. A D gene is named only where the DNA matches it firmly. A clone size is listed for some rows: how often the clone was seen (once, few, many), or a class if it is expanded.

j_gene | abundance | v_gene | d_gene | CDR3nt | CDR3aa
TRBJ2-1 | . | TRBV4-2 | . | TGTGCCAGCAGCCTCCTCCCCCCCGGGAATCGGGACAATGAGCAGTTCTTC | CASSLLPPGNRDNEQFF
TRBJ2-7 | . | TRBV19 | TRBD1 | TGTGCCAGTAGTACGGGACAGGGCCTTTCCTACGAGCAGTACTTC | CASSTGQGLSYEQYF
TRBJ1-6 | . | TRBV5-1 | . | TGCGCCAGCAGCTTGGACGGGAATTCACCCCTCCACTTT | CASSLDGNSPLHF
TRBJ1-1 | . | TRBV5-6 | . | TGTGCCAGCAGCGCCGACACGGTGAACACTGAAGCTTTCTTT | CASSADTVNTEAFF
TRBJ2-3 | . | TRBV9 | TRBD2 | TGTGCCAGCAGCGTAGTCTTTAGCGGGGGGTCGGATACGCAGTATTTT | CASSVVFSGGSDTQYF
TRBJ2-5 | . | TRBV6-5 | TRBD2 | TGTGCCAGCAGTTCGCGCACTAGCGGGTTCTCAGGGACCCAGTACTTC | CASSSRTSGFSGTQYF
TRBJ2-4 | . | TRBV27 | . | TGTGCCAGCAGTTTACCCGACGGACGGGGCATTCAGTACTTC | CASSLPDGRGIQYF
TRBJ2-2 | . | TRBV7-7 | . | TGTGCCAGCAGCTTACAGGTTAACACCGGGGAGCTGTTTTTT | CASSLQVNTGELFF
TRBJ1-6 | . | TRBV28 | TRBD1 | TGTGCCAGCAGTGGGACAGGGAATTCACCCCTCCACTTT | CASSGTGNSPLHF
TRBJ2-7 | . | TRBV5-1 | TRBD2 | TGCGCCAGCAGGACGGGACTAGCGGGATGGGAGCAGTACTTC | CASRTGLAGWEQYF
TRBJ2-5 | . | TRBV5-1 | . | TGCGCCAGCAGCTTGGATCCGGGCCGCGGGGAGACCCAGTACTTC | CASSLDPGRGETQYF
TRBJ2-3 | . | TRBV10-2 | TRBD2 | TGCGCCAGCAGGGGGGGACTAGACGCGGGGACAGATACGCAGTATTTT | CASRGGLDAGTDTQYF
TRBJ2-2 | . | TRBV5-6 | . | TGTGCCAGCAGCCCTCGGGCGGGGCCCACCGGGGAGCTGTTTTTT | CASSPRAGPTGELFF
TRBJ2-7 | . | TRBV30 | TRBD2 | TGTGCCTGGAGTTTCAGGGGACTAGCGGGAGGAAGGACCTACGAGCAGTACTTC | CAWSFRGLAGGRTYEQYF
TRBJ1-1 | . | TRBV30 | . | TGTGCCTGGAGTGTAAAGGGAGGGGGAGTGAACACTGAAGCTTTCTTT | CAWSVKGGGVNTEAFF
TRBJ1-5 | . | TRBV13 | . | TGTGCCACCCTGGCTCGGGGGGATAATAGCAATCAGCCCCAGCATTTT | CATLARGDNSNQPQHF
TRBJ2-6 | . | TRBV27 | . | TGTGCCAGCAGCCCTATCCCCGTCGGAGACTCTGGGGCCAACGTCCTGACTTTC | CASSPIPVGDSGANVLTF
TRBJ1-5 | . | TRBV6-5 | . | TGTGCCAGCAGTGACTCGGGGAGGGGGAATCAGCCCCAGCATTTT | CASSDSGRGNQPQHF
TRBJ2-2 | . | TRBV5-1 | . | TGCGCCAGCAGGGAGAACGGGGAGCTGTTTTTT | CASRENGELFF
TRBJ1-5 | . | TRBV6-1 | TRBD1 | TGTGCCAGCAGTGCCCGGACAGGGTTCGAGGGTTTGGTAGGTCAGCCCCAGCATTTT | CASSARTGFEGLVGQPQHF
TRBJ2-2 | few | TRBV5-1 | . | TGCGCCAGCAGCTTGGGTTCCGGGCTAGCTACCGGGGAGCTGTTTTTT | CASSLGSGLATGELFF
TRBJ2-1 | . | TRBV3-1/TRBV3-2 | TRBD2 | TGTGCCAGCAGCCAAGATCGGGCGGGAGCGTCCTACAATGAGCAGTTCTTC | CASSQDRAGASYNEQFF
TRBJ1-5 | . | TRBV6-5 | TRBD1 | TGTGCCAGCTCCATTAGGGACAGGCAAGGTCAGCCCCAGCATTTT | CASSIRDRQGQPQHF
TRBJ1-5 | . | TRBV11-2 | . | TGTGCCAGCAGCCTTGACACATTCAATCAGCCCCAGCATTTT | CASSLDTFNQPQHF
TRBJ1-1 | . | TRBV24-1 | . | TGTGCCACCAAGGGGGGGGAATCTGAAGCTTTCTTT | CATKGGESEAFF
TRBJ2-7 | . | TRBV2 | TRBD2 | TGTGCCAGCAGTTTGGGACTAGGCGTCGAGCAGTACTTC | CASSLGLGVEQYF
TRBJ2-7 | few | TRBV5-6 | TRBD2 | TGTGCCAGCAGACCTAGCGGGGGCATATACGAGCAGTACTTC | CASRPSGGIYEQYF
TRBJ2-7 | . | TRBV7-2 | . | TGTGCCAGCAGCTTAGTGGCAGGGGCCTCCTACGAGCAGTACTTC | CASSLVAGASYEQYF
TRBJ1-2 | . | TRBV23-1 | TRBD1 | TGCGCCAGCGCCAGCCACCTCGGACAGGGCCCAGCTGAAACGGGTGGCTACACCTTC | CASASHLGQGPAETGGYTF
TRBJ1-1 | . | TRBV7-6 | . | TGTGCCAGCAGCCCCTTACAATATGCCGAAGCTTTCTTT | CASSPLQYAEAFF
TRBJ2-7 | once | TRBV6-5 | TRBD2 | TGTGCCAGCAGTTATGGAGCGGGGACTACCTACGAGCAGTACTTC | CASSYGAGTTYEQYF
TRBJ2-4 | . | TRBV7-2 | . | TGTGCCAGCAGCTTGGGGGGGGCCGGAGAAAGCAAAAACATTCAGTACTTC | CASSLGGAGESKNIQYF
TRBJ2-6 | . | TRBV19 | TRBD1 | TGTGCCAGCCGGGGCAGGGGGTTCTCTGGGGCCAACGTCCTGACTTTC | CASRGRGFSGANVLTF
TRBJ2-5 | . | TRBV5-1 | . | TGCGCCAGCAGCTTGGGGACGGGGATAGAGACCCAGTACTTC | CASSLGTGIETQYF
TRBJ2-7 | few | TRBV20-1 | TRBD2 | TGCAGTGCTAGTAATCAGCTAGCGGGAGGGACCTACGAGCAGTACTTC | CSASNQLAGGTYEQYF
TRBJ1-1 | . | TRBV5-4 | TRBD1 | TGTGCCAGCAGCGAGGCAGGGGGTCGGGCTTTCTTT | CASSEAGGRAFF
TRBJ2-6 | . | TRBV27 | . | TGTGCCAGCGAGGGCAGGTATACTGGGGCCAACGTCCTGACTTTC | CASEGRYTGANVLTF
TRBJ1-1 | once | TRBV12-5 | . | TGTGCTAGTGCCCGGTCGATCGGGTTGAACACTGAAGCTTTCTTT | CASARSIGLNTEAFF
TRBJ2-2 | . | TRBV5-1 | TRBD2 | TGCGCCAGCAGCTCGGGAGGGCGGAACACCGGGGAGCTGTTTTTT | CASSSGGRNTGELFF